One and the same sample provided the 5 T cell receptor beta chains below, sequenced in a study of monozygotic twins with inflammatory bowel disease. TCRdb reanalyzed the 5' RACE reads, giving one entry per CDR3 protein sequence and no DNA. The sample has about 450,000 distinct CDR3 sequences. The sample taken for sequencing was blood. These receptor sequences come from a human donor with ulcerative colitis or Crohn's disease, or a healthy co-twin of an affected twin (not recorded which).

CDR3 loop: CASSESPDLSVDETQYF. The chain recombines TRBV5-1 with TRBJ2-5; the D call from TCRdb, TRBD2, cannot be confirmed without DNA. Germline CDR1 reads SGHRS; CDR2 reads YFSETQ. The CDR3 loop spans 17 amino acids.

The chain combines TRBV9 with TRBJ2-3; TCRdb's D gene call, TRBD2, goes unchecked for lack of DNA. This CDR3 has 16 residues. CDR1 SGDLS and CDR2 YYNGEE come from the germline V gene. The CDR3 region is CASSQNSRRATDTQYF.

V gene TRBV4-3 combines with J gene TRBJ2-3; TCRdb's assignment of TRBD2 cannot be checked, as there is no DNA. The length of the CDR3 is 19 residues. Per the germline V gene, CDR1 is LGHNA and CDR2 is YSLEER. CDR3 region: CASSQEPGLAGVGTDTQYF.

This chain connects TRBV7-6 to TRBJ1-3; TCRdb picks TRBD1, but there is no DNA to check that call. Germline V gene lookup returns CDR1 SGHVS and CDR2 FNYEAQ. This CDR3 spans 14 amino acids. The CDR3 here is CASSLLGGRDTIYF.

The CDR3 loop reads CASSSRLAGNYNEQFF. The chain carries TRBV6-2 or TRBV6-3 and TRBJ2-1; TCRdb selects TRBD2, and the lack of DNA leaves this call unchecked. Germline CDR1 MNHEY, CDR2 SVGEGT. The CDR3 covers 16 residues.